The entry below describes one T cell receptor (beta chain). This clonotype was found many times. Its antigen remains unidentified. No per-base quality is available; no much larger clone lies one base away. The data were obtained in a study of spatial heterogeneity in lung cancer (dated by TCRdb to between 2018 and 2021). Regarding the study in general: More beta-chain than alpha-chain transcripts were consistently detected, likely reflecting higher beta-chain transcript abundance. In non-small cell lung cancer, the study made a quantitative comparison of TCR alpha and beta repertoires among multiple tumor regions, matched nontumor lung and blood. A strong correlation was found between TCR transcript counts in tumor regions and a T cell transcriptional module score from matched bulk RNA-seq. At surgery, hundreds of tumor regions, approximately 64 matched nontumor lung samples and 56 PBMC samples were TCR-sequenced for both alpha and beta chains. TCR repertoire features were related to nonsynonymous mutation counts determined by whole-exome sequencing of tumor tissue. In the raw uncorrected reads, each unique combination of TCR and UMI appeared more than ten times on average. General study outcomes and caveats: Counts of ubiquitous and regional expanded TCRs were found to correlate with counts of ubiquitous and regional nonsynonymous mutations, respectively. Confirming at a functional level the hypothesis that regional TCRs recognize regional mutations was considered to require additional single-cell paired TCR alpha and beta sequencing. The number of expanded intratumoral alpha and beta TCRs correlated with the tumor nonsynonymous mutation count. TCR-seq coverage of tumor T cells was estimated to be only about 7% for alpha chains and 13% to 15% for beta chains.

According to the study, the label for this sample's time point signals: sample taken at primary tumor resection. Donors were under 95 patients with early-stage, untreated non-small cell lung cancer from the lung TRACERx cohort. TCR sequencing used whole RNA extracted from tumor and nontumor lung tissue, or from cryopreserved PBMC samples, without cell sorting. Only patients with enough RNA available from two or more tumor regions were chosen for TCR sequencing. Before selection, tumor and adjacent nontumor lung specimens were reviewed by a lung pathologist. The library came from 5' RACE. The instrument was a NextSeq 500. To allow correction of PCR and sequencing errors, the TCR library protocol tagged every TCR cDNA molecule with a unique molecular identifier. The original methods were these. TCR identification, UMI-based error correction and CDR3 extraction were performed with Decombinator tools. TCRs above a frequency of 2 per 1,000, corresponding to the top 1% of the tumor frequency distribution, were defined as expanded. Expanded tumor TCRs statistically deemed absent (corrected P<0.05) from at least one tumor region were classed as regional, and all other expanded tumor TCRs were classed as ubiquitous. Each repertoire was subsampled 100 times to 5,000 TCRs, after which Renyi diversity was computed with the R vegan package. CDR3 similarity networks were built from amino acid triplet string-kernel similarity, with CDR3s being connected when pairwise similarity was above 0.82. Clones were called with MiXCR by TCRdb after fastp trimmed the public reads at Q25, and only in-frame beta chains were retained. Records with the same CDR3 protein are collapsed into one entry carrying the most frequent genes and DNA. TCRdb, not the authors, supplied the V and J calls. For this sample there are 20,000 to 25,000 distinct CDR3 sequences; 8.8% appear just once. The top ten clones comprise over 7.5% of the sample.

Specimen: lung tumor tissue, collected at surgery. The sequence came from a male donor with early-stage non-small cell lung cancer.

Here the CDR3 is given as CASRLADNTGELFF. The DNA reads as follows: TGTGCCAGCCGCCTGGCGGATAACACCGGGGAGCTGTTTTTT. Recombination joined TRBV19 with TRBJ2-2; the D gene lacks a confident call. The trim is 9 bases for V and 2 bases for J, with a gap of 13 bases between the germline ends. In the germline V gene (reference sequence), CDR1 corresponds to LNHDA and CDR2 to SQIVND. The CDR3 has 14 amino acids, counting the end cysteine and phenylalanine. The sequence is cut down to CDR3 DNA, 42 bases in frame from base 1.